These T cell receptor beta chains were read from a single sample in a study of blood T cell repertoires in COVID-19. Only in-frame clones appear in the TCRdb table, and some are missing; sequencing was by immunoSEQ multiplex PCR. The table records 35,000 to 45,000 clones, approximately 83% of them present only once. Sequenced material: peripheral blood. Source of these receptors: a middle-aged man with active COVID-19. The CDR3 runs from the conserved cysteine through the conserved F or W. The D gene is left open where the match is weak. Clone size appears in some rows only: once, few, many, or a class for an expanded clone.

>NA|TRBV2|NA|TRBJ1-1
CASSEGLNTEAFF
TGTGCCAGCAGTGAAGGGCTGAACACTGAAGCTTTCTTT
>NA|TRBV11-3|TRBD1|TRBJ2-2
CASSSQGVAGELFF
TGTGCCAGCAGCTCACAGGGGGTGGCCGGGGAGCTGTTTTTT
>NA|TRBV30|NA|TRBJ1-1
CAWSGTTRDTEAFF
TGTGCCTGGAGTGGGACTACGCGGGACACTGAAGCTTTCTTT
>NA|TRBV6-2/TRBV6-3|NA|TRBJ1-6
CASSYDRSSYNSPLHF
TGTGCCAGCAGTTACGACAGGAGCTCCTATAATTCACCCCTCCACTTT
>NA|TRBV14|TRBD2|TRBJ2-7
CASSRPGLGIPEQYF
TGTGCCAGCAGCCGACCGGGACTAGGAATACCCGAGCAGTACTTC
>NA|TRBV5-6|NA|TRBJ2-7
CASSLLTGPYEQYF
TGTGCCAGCAGCTTGTTGACAGGACCCTACGAGCAGTACTTC
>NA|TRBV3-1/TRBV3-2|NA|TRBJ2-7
CASSQDGGEQYF
TGTGCCAGCAGCCAAGACGGAGGAGAGCAGTACTTC
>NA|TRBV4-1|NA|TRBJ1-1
CASSQGIAEAFF
TGCGCCAGCAGCCAAGGAATAGCTGAAGCTTTCTTT
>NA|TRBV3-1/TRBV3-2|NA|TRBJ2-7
CASGNQGPYEQYF
TGTGCCAGCGGCAACCAGGGTCCCTACGAGCAGTACTTC
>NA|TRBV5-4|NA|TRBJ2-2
CASLITPGTGELFF
TGTGCCAGCTTAATTACACCGGGCACCGGGGAGCTGTTTTTT
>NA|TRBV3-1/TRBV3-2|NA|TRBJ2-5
CASSRGQLQETQYF
TGTGCCAGCAGCCGTGGACAGCTACAAGAGACCCAGTACTTC
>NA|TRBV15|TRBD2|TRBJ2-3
CATSPLAGKGTDTQYF
TGTGCCACCAGCCCCCTAGCGGGAAAGGGGACAGATACGCAGTATTTT
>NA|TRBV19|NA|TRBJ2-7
CASKSPHAYEQYF
TGTGCCAGTAAAAGCCCTCATGCCTACGAGCAGTACTTC
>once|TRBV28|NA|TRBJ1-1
CASSFSGRGNTEAFF
TGTGCCAGCAGTTTTTCCGGTCGGGGGAACACTGAAGCTTTCTTT
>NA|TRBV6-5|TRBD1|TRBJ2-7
CASSSTDRDNEQYF
TGTGCCAGCAGTTCGACGGACAGGGACAACGAGCAGTACTTC
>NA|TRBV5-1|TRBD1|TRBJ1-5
CASSPGRGGSQPQHF
TGCGCCAGCAGCCCCGGGAGAGGGGGCAGTCAGCCCCAGCATTTT
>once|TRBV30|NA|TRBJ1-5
CAWSRQRDQPQHF
TGTGCCTGGAGTCGACAGCGGGATCAGCCCCAGCATTTT
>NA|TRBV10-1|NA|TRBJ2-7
CASSADRFSYEQYF
TGCGCCAGCAGTGCCGACAGGTTCTCCTACGAGCAGTACTTC
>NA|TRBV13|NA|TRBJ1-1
CASSFDTKITEAFF
TGTGCCAGCAGCTTCGATACTAAGATCACTGAAGCTTTCTTT
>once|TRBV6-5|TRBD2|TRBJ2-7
CASSDQAGAAYEQYF
TGTGCCAGCAGCGACCAAGCGGGAGCGGCCTACGAGCAGTACTTC
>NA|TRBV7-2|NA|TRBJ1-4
CASSARDMREKLFF
TGTGCCAGCAGCGCGAGGGACATGCGGGAAAAACTGTTTTTT
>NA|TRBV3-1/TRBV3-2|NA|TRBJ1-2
CASSQGGGYGYTF
TGTGCCAGCAGCCAAGGGGGGGGTTATGGCTACACCTTC
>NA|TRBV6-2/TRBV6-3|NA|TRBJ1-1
CASSRQVEAFF
TGTGCCAGCAGTCGACAGGTTGAAGCTTTCTTT
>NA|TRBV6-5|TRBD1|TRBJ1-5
CASNTGTAHNQPQHF
TGTGCCAGCAATACCGGGACAGCGCACAATCAGCCCCAGCATTTT
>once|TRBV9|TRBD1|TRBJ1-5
CASSVDTGVDQPQHF
TGTGCCAGCAGCGTAGATACAGGGGTCGATCAGCCCCAGCATTTT
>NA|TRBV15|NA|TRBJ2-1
CATSRVPRDSYNEQFF
TGTGCCACCAGCAGAGTACCTCGGGACTCCTACAATGAGCAGTTCTTC
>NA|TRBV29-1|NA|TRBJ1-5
CSVVLGDNQPQHF
TGCAGCGTTGTATTGGGCGATAATCAGCCCCAGCATTTT
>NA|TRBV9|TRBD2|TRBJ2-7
CASSAGTTFAEQYF
TGTGCCAGCAGCGCCGGGACTACCTTCGCCGAGCAGTACTTC
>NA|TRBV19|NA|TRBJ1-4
CASSIEGVGGEKLFF
TGTGCCAGTAGTATCGAGGGCGTCGGAGGTGAAAAACTGTTTTTT
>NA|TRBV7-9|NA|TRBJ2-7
CASSPPRASYEQYF
TGTGCCAGCAGCCCTCCGAGGGCCTCCTACGAGCAGTACTTC
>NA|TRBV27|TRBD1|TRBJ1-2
CASRLQGTGYTF
TGTGCCAGCAGGTTACAGGGGACGGGCTACACCTTC
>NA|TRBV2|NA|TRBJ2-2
CASSVLNTGELFF
TGTGCCAGCAGTGTTTTAAACACCGGGGAGCTGTTTTTT
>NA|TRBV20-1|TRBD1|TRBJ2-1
CSASPGQGEQFF
TGCAGTGCTAGTCCGGGACAGGGAGAGCAGTTCTTC
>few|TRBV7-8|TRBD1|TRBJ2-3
CASSPQGQGTQYF
TGTGCCAGCAGCCCTCAAGGACAGGGTACGCAGTATTTT
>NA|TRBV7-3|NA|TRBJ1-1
CASSEQGTGTEAFF
TGTGCCAGCAGCGAACAGGGAACGGGGACTGAAGCTTTCTTT
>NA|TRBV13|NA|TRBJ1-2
CASSSRRHGYTF
TGTGCCAGCAGCTCCCGCAGGCATGGCTACACCTTC
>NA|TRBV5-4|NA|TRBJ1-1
CASSPTASGTEAFF
TGTGCCAGCAGCCCCACAGCGTCAGGGACTGAAGCTTTCTTT
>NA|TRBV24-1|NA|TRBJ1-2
CATSDWDTNYGYTF
TGTGCCACCAGTGATTGGGACACTAACTATGGCTACACCTTC
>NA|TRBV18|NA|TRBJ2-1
CASSQPTASYHEQFF
TGTGCCAGCTCACAACCCACCGCGTCATACCATGAGCAGTTCTTC
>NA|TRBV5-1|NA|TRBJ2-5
CASSLTRDRGDQYF
TGCGCCAGCAGCCTTACCAGGGACCGCGGGGACCAGTACTTC
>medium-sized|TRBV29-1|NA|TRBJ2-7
CSAAENSYEQYF
TGCAGCGCCGCGGAGAATTCCTACGAGCAGTACTTC
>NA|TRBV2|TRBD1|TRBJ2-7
CASTMSEKDRTREQYF
TGTGCCAGCACCATGTCCGAAAAGGACAGGACTCGCGAGCAGTACTTC
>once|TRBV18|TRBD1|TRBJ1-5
CASSHRGSDQPQHF
TGTGCCAGCTCACACAGGGGGAGTGATCAGCCCCAGCATTTT
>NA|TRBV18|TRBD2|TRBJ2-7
CASSTTSGIPHEQYF
TGTGCCAGCTCGACTACTAGCGGGATTCCTCACGAGCAGTACTTC
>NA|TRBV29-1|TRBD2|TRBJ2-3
CSVVGTSGQSTDTQYF
TGCAGCGTTGTAGGGACTAGCGGGCAAAGCACAGATACGCAGTATTTT
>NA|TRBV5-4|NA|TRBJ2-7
CASSRSGTGDEQYF
TGTGCCAGCAGCCGATCAGGGACTGGGGACGAGCAGTACTTC
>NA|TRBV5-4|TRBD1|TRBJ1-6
CASSPRTGDSPLHF
TGTGCCAGCAGCCCTAGGACAGGGGATTCACCCCTCCACTTT
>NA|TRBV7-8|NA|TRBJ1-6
CASSLESGRAGSPLHF
TGTGCCAGCAGCTTAGAGTCGGGAAGGGCTGGTTCACCCCTCCACTTT
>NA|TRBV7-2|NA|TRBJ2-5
CASSLVLQETQYF
TGTGCCAGCAGCTTAGTTCTCCAAGAGACCCAGTACTTC
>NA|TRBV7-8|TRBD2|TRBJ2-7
CASSGEKASGTRLAGGYEQYF
TGTGCCAGCAGCGGCGAGAAAGCCTCCGGGACGAGACTAGCGGGAGGTTACGAGCAGTACTTC
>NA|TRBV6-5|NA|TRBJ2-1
CASSLPGSGYNEQFF
TGTGCCAGCAGCCTACCGGGGAGTGGGTACAATGAGCAGTTCTTC
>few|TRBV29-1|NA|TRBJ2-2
CSVVSGPSNTGELFF
TGCAGCGTTGTCTCGGGTCCTTCGAACACCGGGGAGCTGTTTTTT
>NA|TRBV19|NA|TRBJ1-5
CASSATGNQPQHF
TGTGCCAGTAGCGCAACAGGGAATCAGCCCCAGCATTTT
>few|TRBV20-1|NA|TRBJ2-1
CSASLANEQFF
TGCAGTGCTAGCCTAGCCAATGAGCAGTTCTTC
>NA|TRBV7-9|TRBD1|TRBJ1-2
CASRLARGKYGYTF
TGTGCCAGCAGACTAGCCAGGGGGAAGTATGGCTACACCTTC
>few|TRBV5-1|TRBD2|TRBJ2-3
CASSRGRGTTTDTQYF
TGCGCCAGCAGCCGGGGTCGGGGGACTACCACAGATACGCAGTATTTT
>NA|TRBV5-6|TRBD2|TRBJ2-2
CASSLLRGGWSTGELFF
TGTGCCAGCAGCTTGCTTCGGGGGGGATGGTCCACCGGGGAGCTGTTTTTT
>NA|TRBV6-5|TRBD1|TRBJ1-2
CASSLVTGGNYGYTF
TGTGCCAGCAGTTTGGTGACAGGGGGTAACTATGGCTACACCTTC